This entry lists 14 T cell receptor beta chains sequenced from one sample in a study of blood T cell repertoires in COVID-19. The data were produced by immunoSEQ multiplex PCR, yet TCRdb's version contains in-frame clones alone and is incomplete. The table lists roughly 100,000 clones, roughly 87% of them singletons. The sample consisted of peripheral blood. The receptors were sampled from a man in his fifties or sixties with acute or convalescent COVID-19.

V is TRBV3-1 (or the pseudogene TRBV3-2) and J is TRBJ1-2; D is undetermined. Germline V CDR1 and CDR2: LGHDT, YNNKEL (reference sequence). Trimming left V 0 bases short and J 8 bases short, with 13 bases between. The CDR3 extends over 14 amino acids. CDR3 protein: CASSQDSRTGGYTF. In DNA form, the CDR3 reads TGTGCCAGCAGCCAAGATTCCCGGACTGGGGGCTACACCTTC.

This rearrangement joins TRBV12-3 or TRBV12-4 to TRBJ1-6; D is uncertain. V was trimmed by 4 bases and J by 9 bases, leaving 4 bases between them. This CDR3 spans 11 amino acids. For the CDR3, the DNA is TGTGCCAGCAGTTCCGGTTCACCCCTCCACTTT. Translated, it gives CASSSGSPLHF.

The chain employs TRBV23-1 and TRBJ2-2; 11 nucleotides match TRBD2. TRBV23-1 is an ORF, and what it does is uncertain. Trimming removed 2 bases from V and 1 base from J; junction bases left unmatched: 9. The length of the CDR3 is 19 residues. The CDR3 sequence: CASSQPNGLAGRNTGELFF. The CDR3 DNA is TGCGCCAGCAGTCAACCTAATGGACTAGCGGGCAGGAACACCGGGGAGCTGTTTTTT.

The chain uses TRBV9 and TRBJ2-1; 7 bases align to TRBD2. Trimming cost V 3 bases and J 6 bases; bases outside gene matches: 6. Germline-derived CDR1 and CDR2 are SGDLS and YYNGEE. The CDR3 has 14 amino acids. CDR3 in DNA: TGTGCCAGCAGCGGTCGACTAGCCCCCAATGAGCAGTTCTTC. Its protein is CASSGRLAPNEQFF. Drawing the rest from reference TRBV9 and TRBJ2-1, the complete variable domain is DSGVTQTPKHLITATGQRVTLRCSPRSGDLSVYWYQQSLDQGLQFLIQYYNGEERAKGNILERFSAQQFPDLHSELNLSSLELGDSALYFCASSGRLAPNEQFFGPGTRLTVL.

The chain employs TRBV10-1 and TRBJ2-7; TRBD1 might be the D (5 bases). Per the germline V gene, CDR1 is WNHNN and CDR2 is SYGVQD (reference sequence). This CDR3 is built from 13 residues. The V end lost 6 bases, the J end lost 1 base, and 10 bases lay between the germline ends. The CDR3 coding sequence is TGCGCCAGCAGCCTGGGGCCGTCCTACGAGCAGTACTTC. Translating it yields CASSLGPSYEQYF.

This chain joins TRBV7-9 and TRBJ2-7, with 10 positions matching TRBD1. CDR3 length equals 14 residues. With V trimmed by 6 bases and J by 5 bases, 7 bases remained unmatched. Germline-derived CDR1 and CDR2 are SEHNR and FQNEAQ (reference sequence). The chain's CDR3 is CASRLGTGVHEQYF. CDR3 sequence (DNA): TGTGCCAGCAGGCTCGGGACAGGGGTGCACGAGCAGTACTTC.

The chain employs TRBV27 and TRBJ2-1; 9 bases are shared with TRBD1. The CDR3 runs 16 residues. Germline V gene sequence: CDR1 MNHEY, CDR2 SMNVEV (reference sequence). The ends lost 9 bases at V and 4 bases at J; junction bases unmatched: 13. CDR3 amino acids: CASKQGARGSYNEQFF. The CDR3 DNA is TGTGCCAGTAAACAGGGGGCGCGCGGATCTTACAATGAGCAGTTCTTC.

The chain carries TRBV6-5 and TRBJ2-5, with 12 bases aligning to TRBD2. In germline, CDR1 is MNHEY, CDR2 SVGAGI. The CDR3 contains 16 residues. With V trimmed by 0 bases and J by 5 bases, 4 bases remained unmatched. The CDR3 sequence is CASSYSLAGGRETQYF. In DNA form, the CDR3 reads TGTGCCAGCAGTTACTCCCTAGCGGGAGGGCGGGAGACCCAGTACTTC.

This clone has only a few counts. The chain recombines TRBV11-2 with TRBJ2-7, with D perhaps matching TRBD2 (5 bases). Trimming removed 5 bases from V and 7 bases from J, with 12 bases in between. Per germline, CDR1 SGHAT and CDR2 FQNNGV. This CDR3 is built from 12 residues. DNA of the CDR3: TGTGCCAGCAGCCCCCGGACGGGGGAGCAGTACTTC. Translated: CASSPRTGEQYF.

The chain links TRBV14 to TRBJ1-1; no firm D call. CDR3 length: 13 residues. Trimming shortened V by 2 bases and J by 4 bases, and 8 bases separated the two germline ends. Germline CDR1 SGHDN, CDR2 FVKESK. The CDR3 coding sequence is TGTGCCAGCAGCCAACAACTCCGCACTGAAGCTTTCTTT. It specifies CASSQQLRTEAFF. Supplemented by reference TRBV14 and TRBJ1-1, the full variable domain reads EAGVTQFPSHSVIEKGQTVTLRCDPISGHDNLYWYRRVMGKEIKFLLHFVKESKQDESGMPNNRFLAERTGGTYSTLKVQPAELEDSGVYFCASSQQLRTEAFFGQGTRLTVV.

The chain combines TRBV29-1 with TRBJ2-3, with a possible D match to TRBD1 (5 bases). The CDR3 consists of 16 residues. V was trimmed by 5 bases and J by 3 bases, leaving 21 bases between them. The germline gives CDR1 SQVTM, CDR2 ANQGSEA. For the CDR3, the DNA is TGCAGCGTTTTAGCCTCTCCCGGACACAGAACAGATACGCAGTATTTT. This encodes CSVLASPGHRTDTQYF.

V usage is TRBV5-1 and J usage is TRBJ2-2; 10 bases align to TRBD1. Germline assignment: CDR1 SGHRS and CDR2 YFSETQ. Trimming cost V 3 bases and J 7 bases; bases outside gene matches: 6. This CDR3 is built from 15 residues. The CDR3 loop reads CASSSWTGGFGELFF. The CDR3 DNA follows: TGCGCCAGCAGCTCATGGACAGGGGGGTTCGGGGAGCTGTTTTTT.

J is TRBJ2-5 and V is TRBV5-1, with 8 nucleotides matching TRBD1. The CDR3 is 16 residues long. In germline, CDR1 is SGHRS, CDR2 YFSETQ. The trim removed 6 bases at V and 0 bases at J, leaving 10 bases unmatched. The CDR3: CASKKSGGLYQETQYF. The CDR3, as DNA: TGCGCCAGCAAAAAGTCAGGGGGCCTGTACCAAGAGACCCAGTACTTC.

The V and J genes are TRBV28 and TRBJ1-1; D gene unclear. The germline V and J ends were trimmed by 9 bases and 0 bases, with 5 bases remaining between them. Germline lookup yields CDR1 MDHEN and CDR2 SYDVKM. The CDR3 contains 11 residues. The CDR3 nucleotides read TGTGCCAGTTACATGAACACTGAAGCTTTCTTT. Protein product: CASYMNTEAFF.